This T cell receptor (beta chain) was obtained from a study of T cells in Graves' hyperthyroidism and ophthalmopathy (dated by TCRdb to between 2017 and 2020). As for the study more broadly: Peripheral blood samples were taken at initial diagnosis, before any treatment was given. The paper reports TCR Vbeta CDR3 sequencing of some 140 peripheral blood samples: approximately 43 ophthalmopathy, 70 to 85 hyperthyroidism and 17 progressor patients. In more than five Graves' hyperthyroidism patients, the study also compared T-cell repertoires from thyroid tissue with T-cell repertoires from blood. The 95 to 100 discovery patients were randomly split 7:3 into training and test sets. Whether ophthalmopathy could be predicted prospectively was tested in an independent validation cohort made up of 18 hyperthyroidism patients plus 17 patients who later progressed to ophthalmopathy. Following sampling, methimazole starting at 30 mg daily was given to hyperthyroidism patients, and high-dose intravenous methylprednisolone was given to ophthalmopathy patients. A discovery cohort of approximately 100 patients, 43 with Graves' ophthalmopathy and over 55 with stable Graves' hyperthyroidism, was used to find distinguishing TCR V-J signatures. Beyond this particular receptor, the publication reports: In validation, the model predicted progression to ophthalmopathy with 65% to 71% sensitivity and around 72% specificity, a median of about 6.7 months before onset. Most expanded thyroid clonotypes (frequency above 0.001) were also detected in blood, a finding suggesting that blood repertoires may reflect thyroid immune responses. No statistical method was used to fix the sample size in advance, and group allocation was not hidden from the investigators. Ophthalmopathy was separated from stable hyperthyroidism by a 13 V-J signature model, with roughly 88% sensitivity and about 81% specificity obtained in cross-validation and 80%/75% obtained in testing.

A patient counted as having stable Graves' hyperthyroidism if no progression to ophthalmopathy occurred over 18 months of follow-up. Hyperthyroidism patients were newly diagnosed, with disease duration under 2 months, and aged 18 to 65 years. Patients with uncontrolled infections, other autoimmune diseases, pregnancy or lactation were excluded. Diagnoses were based on clinical symptoms, serum thyroxine and TRAb, thyroid ultrasound and orbital computed tomography. Ficoll-Paque density gradient centrifugation was used to isolate PBMCs from around 10 ml of fresh peripheral blood. Total RNA was extracted with Trizol reagent, and quality was checked on an Agilent 2100 Bioanalyzer. This clonotype showed up many times. Its target antigen remains unknown. No base qualities exist here, and no much larger clone lies one base off it. The TCR beta CDR3 regions were amplified from RNA transcripts. The first round of RT-PCR for the TCR CDR3 was performed with the HTBI primer set and the Qiagen OneStep RT-PCR kit. A second multiplex PCR round built the libraries, followed by size selection and purification. Libraries were sequenced paired-end with 100 bp reads on an Illumina HiSeq2000. As for the authors' bioinformatics: SOAPnuke was used to process the raw data, removing reads that contained adapters or uncalled bases, had a mean Phred below 15, or lacked an exact match to the constant primer or identifier. High-quality paired reads were merged using COPE v1.2.5, and each unique nucleotide sequence was defined as a clonotype. MiTCR v1.1 was used to align clonotypes to the IMGT TRBV, TRBD and TRBJ reference segments. Analysis was restricted to V-J combinations with a frequency above 0.0001, which covered roughly 99% of repertoires. The TCS score was defined as the ratio of F50 (clonal expansion) to E x V (chaos), calculated using BLOSUM62-based TCRdist between CDR3 peptides within each V-J. Welch's t-statistics and random forest reduced approximately 520 V-J features to 10 to 15, which were used in a naive Bayes classifier (R e1071). TCRdb reran the public reads through fastp at Q25 and MiXCR, keeping productive beta chains. Each entry is one CDR3 protein sequence, shown with its most common DNA and genes. TCRdb, not the original authors, processed these V and J calls. The sample table holds roughly 720,000 distinct CDR3 sequences, of which about 18% were seen once. Around 15% of the sample is held by the ten biggest clonotypes.

CDR1 and CDR2 are read off the germline V gene as SGHRS and YFSETQ. The CDR3 measures 16 amino acids from cysteine to phenylalanine. CDR3 DNA only is kept here, 48 bases in frame from base 1. Ends trimmed: V by 0 bases, J by 6 bases; bases unmatched to a gene: 7. The chain employs TRBV5-1 and TRBJ2-7, with 12 middle bases fitting TRBD2. The source material was blood. The source is a man aged 50 to 60 with Graves' hyperthyroidism. This receptor carries the CDR3 CASSLAVTSGSGEQYF. The sequenced DNA: TGCGCCAGCAGCTTGGCCGTGACTAGCGGGAGTGGCGAGCAGTACTTC. The CDR3, completed at both ends by the reference TRBV5-1 and TRBJ2-7 genes, gives the full variable domain KAGVTQTPRYLIKTRGQQVTLSCSPISGHRSVSWYQQTPGQGLQFLFEYFSETQRNKGNFPGRFSGRQFSNSRSEMNVSTLELGDSALYLCASSLAVTSGSGEQYFGPGTRLTVT.